This passage covers 32 T cell receptor beta chains from one sample sequenced in a study of human T cells and chemical hapten exposure. Time point of the sample: patch test 2, 6 weeks after DPC sensitization. Specified treatment: therapeutic diphenylcyclopropenone sensitization with weekly scalp DPC. TCRdb reanalysed the RACE reads using MiXCR and keeps one entry per CDR3 protein. Found here are 330,000 or so distinct CDR3 sequences, over 6% of them singletons; the top ten hold about 5%. The specimen comprised whole blood, sampled in connection with sensitization to the hapten diphenylcyclopropenone (DPC). Receptors originate from a woman between 18 and 29 years old with alopecia areata. Some clones in this sample may be carry-over from other donors' samples.

This clonotype was recorded a few times. V and J are TRBV6-4 and TRBJ2-1; 14 bases are shared with TRBD2. This CDR3 comprises 16 residues. Per the germline V gene, CDR1 is MRHNA and CDR2 is SNTAGT. The V gene end was trimmed by 4 bases and the J gene end by 8 bases; junction bases not matched to a gene: 7. CDR3 loop: CASSATSGGAADEQFF. The CDR3, as DNA: TGTGCCAGCAGTGCGACTAGCGGGGGGGCCGCGGATGAGCAGTTCTTC.

This clonotype has ten or more counts. The chain couples TRBV18 to TRBJ1-6; TRBD1 might be the D (6 bases). This CDR3 spans 15 amino acids. Germline CDR1 KGHSH, CDR2 LQKENI. V lost 1 base and J lost 8, with 12 bases in between. The CDR3 sequence: CASSPQGQKDSPLHF. DNA for the CDR3: TGTGCCAGCTCACCACAAGGACAGAAGGATTCACCCCTCCACTTT.

This clonotype was seen many times. The CDR3 region has the DNA TGTGCCAGCTCTCGGCCGGGTCTTGATGGAAACACCATATATTTT. Amino acids: CASSRPGLDGNTIYF. The chain couples TRBV18 to TRBJ1-3, with D uncertain. V was clipped by 6 bases and J by 3 bases, with 15 bases between them. The CDR3 is made up of 15 amino acids. Per the germline V gene, CDR1 is KGHSH and CDR2 is LQKENI.

This clonotype was seen more than once but under ten times. The V gene is TRBV6-1, the J gene TRBJ1-5; weak D call: TRBD1 (6 bases). The V and J ends lost 6 bases and 4 bases respectively, with 16 bases between them. The germline V gene encodes CDR1 MNHNS and CDR2 SASEGT. The length of the CDR3 is 15 residues. CDR3 bases: TGTGCCAGCAGGGAACAAACAGGGTTGAATCAGCCCCAGCATTTT. Protein product: CASREQTGLNQPQHF.

This clonotype was detected ten times or more. The chain carries TRBV12-3 or TRBV12-4 and TRBJ1-1; D might be TRBD1 (5 bases). The CDR3 sequence is 15 residues long. V shed 5 bases and J shed 0 bases, with 13 bases lying between them. CDR3 coding DNA: TGTGCCAGCAGTCCCCCCGGGGGTCTGAACACTGAAGCTTTCTTT. Its translation: CASSPPGGLNTEAFF.

The chain uses TRBV5-5 and TRBJ2-3; 12 bases fit TRBD1. J was trimmed by 6 bases and V by 4 bases; bases with no gene match: 9. The CDR3 sequence is 16 residues long. In germline, CDR1 is SGHKS, CDR2 YYEKEE (reference sequence). CDR3 loop: CASSTGTGGLWDTQYF. The CDR3 nucleotides are TGTGCCAGCAGCACCGGGACAGGGGGCCTTTGGGATACGCAGTATTTT.

This clonotype was picked up a small number of times. V gene TRBV7-2 combines with J gene TRBJ1-4; no firm D call. CDR3 length: 16 residues. V lost 1 base to trimming and J lost 0 bases, with 9 bases between them. Germline-derived CDR1 and CDR2 are SGHTA and FQGNSA. The CDR3 reads CASSLGVGTTNEKLFF. For the CDR3, the DNA is TGTGCCAGCAGCTTAGGGGTTGGGACAACTAATGAAAAACTGTTTTTT.

V is TRBV29-1 and J is TRBJ1-1; 8 bases are shared with TRBD1. CDR1 SQVTM and CDR2 ANQGSEA come from the germline V gene. J lost 5 bases, V lost 7 bases, and 6 bases had no gene match. This CDR3 comprises 12 residues. The CDR3 spells CSALTGETEAFF. The CDR3 nucleotides read TGCAGCGCCCTGACAGGGGAAACTGAAGCTTTCTTT.

This clonotype has a handful of counts. V is TRBV6-5 and J is TRBJ1-4; the match to TRBD1 covers 7 bases. The junction had 6 bases not matched to a gene; V was cut back by 2 bases and J by 0 bases. This CDR3 has 17 residues. CDR1 is MNHEY, CDR2 SVGAGI, per germline. Written as DNA, the CDR3 is TGTGCCAGCAGTTACGCAGGGACAGCCGCAACTAATGAAAAACTGTTTTTT. Translation: CASSYAGTAATNEKLFF.

This clonotype was seen more than once but under ten times. J is TRBJ2-3 and V is TRBV5-1; 13 bases are a match to TRBD2. Per the germline V gene, CDR1 is SGHRS and CDR2 is YFSETQ. With V trimmed by 6 bases and J by 4 bases, 2 bases remained unmatched. The CDR3 consists of 14 residues. The CDR3: CASTTSGGADTQYF. The CDR3 nucleotides are TGCGCCAGCACCACTAGCGGGGGGGCAGATACGCAGTATTTT.

This clonotype was observed at least ten times. J is TRBJ2-3 and V is TRBV7-9, with 9 nucleotides matching TRBD2. J lost 1 base, V lost 0 bases, and 5 bases had no gene match. Germline CDR1 reads SEHNR; CDR2 reads FQNEAQ (reference sequence). There are 17 residues in the CDR3. CDR3 coding DNA: TGTGCCAGCAGCTTAGCGCAAGCTAGCGGGGGCACAGATACGCAGTATTTT. This encodes CASSLAQASGGTDTQYF.

Remarks on this clonotype: The germline gene is not matched at one end of the junction; a read error may be the cause. The chain employs TRBV28 and TRBJ2-2, with D perhaps TRBD2 (5 bases). This CDR3 spans 12 amino acids. Germline V CDR1 and CDR2: MDHEN, SYDVKM. CDR3 in DNA: TGTGCCACCAGTAACGGGGCCGGGGAGCTGTTTTTT. It yields the protein CATSNGAGELFF.

The V call is TRBV10-3, the J call TRBJ1-2; no firm D call. The ends were cut back, 4 bases at V and 3 bases at J, with 12 bases in the middle. The CDR3 is 14 amino acids. Germline CDR1 ENHRY, CDR2 SYGVKD. The CDR3 DNA reads TGTGCCATCAGTGGAAACCCCTTGGACTATGGCTACACCTTC. Its protein is CAISGNPLDYGYTF.

The chain recombines TRBV4-3 with TRBJ2-6; D possibly corresponds to TRBD2 (6 bases). The germline V gene has CDR1 LGHNA and CDR2 YSLEER. The CDR3 covers 16 residues. V shed 1 base and J shed 2 bases, with 9 bases lying between them. The CDR3 loop reads CASSQGGETGANVLTF. Here the CDR3 DNA reads TGCGCCAGCAGCCAAGGGGGGGAAACTGGGGCCAACGTCCTGACTTTC.

The rearrangement uses TRBV20-1 and TRBJ2-3; D may be TRBD1 (5 bases). The CDR3 length is 15 residues. V dropped 1 base and J dropped 4 bases, with 15 bases sitting between them. CDR1 and CDR2 (germline): DFQATT, SNEGSKA (reference sequence). DNA of the CDR3: TGCAGTGCTAGAGTAAGGGGATGGGGTGCAGATACGCAGTATTTT. Protein product: CSARVRGWGADTQYF.

Ten or more counts support this clonotype. The chain carries TRBV7-9 and TRBJ2-2; D is possibly TRBD1 (6 bases). The CDR3 contains 16 residues. The ends were cut back, 2 bases at V and 4 bases at J, with 14 bases in the middle. The germline V gene encodes CDR1 SEHNR and CDR2 FQNEAQ (reference sequence). CDR3 in DNA: TGTGCCAGCAGCTTAACCCCAGGGGTCGGCACCGGGGAGCTGTTTTTT. Residues: CASSLTPGVGTGELFF.

This clonotype showed up many times. As DNA, the CDR3 is TGTGCCAGCAGTCGCGGGGGGGATGAAGCTTTCTTT. This sequence encodes CASSRGGDEAFF. V gene TRBV6-5 combines with J gene TRBJ1-1; possible D gene TRBD1, 5 bases. The V gene lost 5 bases and the J gene lost 7 bases, with 11 bases spanning the gap. The CDR3 sequence is 12 residues long. Per germline, CDR1 MNHEY and CDR2 SVGAGI.

This clonotype was detected many times. The chain is built from TRBV4-2 and TRBJ2-1; 10 nucleotides match TRBD1. The CDR3 totals 13 residues. Germline CDR1 and CDR2: LGHNA and YNFKEQ. Losses at the gene ends were 4 bases for V and 8 bases for J; bases not matched to a gene: 2. CDR3 bases: TGTGCCAGCAGCCCGGACAGGGGGTATGAGCAGTTCTTC. Its translation is CASSPDRGYEQFF.

This clonotype was detected many times. The chain links TRBV29-1 to TRBJ2-7, with a possible D match to TRBD2 (5 bases). The germline CDR1 and CDR2 sequences are SQVTM and ANQGSEA. The V and J ends lost 6 bases and 7 bases respectively, with 13 bases between them. The CDR3 runs to 11 residues. In DNA, the CDR3 is TGCAGCGTGGAGGAGTTGCGTGAGCAGTACTTC. This sequence encodes CSVEELREQYF.

Only a few counts were recorded for this clonotype. V is TRBV18 and J is TRBJ2-2, with 8 bases fitting TRBD2. The V gene end was trimmed by 1 base and the J gene end by 6 bases; junction bases not matched to a gene: 13. This CDR3 is 18 amino acids long. Germline V lookup: CDR1 KGHSH, CDR2 LQKENI. The CDR3 sequence is CASSPLPLGLVFAGELFF. The CDR3 DNA is TGTGCCAGCTCACCACTCCCGTTGGGACTAGTGTTCGCCGGGGAGCTGTTTTTT.

The chain couples TRBV29-1 to TRBJ2-1; 8 bases map to TRBD2. The CDR3 length is 15 residues. Germline V gives CDR1 SQVTM, CDR2 ANQGSEA. Unmatched junction bases numbered 10, after V lost 1 base and J lost 8 bases. The CDR3 DNA follows: TGCAGCGTTGAAGGGGTGACTAGCGATTTCGATGAGCAGTTCTTC. This translates into CSVEGVTSDFDEQFF.

The genes are TRBV6-5 and TRBJ1-1; a possible D gene is TRBD1 (5 bases). The CDR3 runs 13 residues. V gave up 10 bases and J gave up 3 bases, with 15 bases separating them. Germline CDR1 and CDR2: MNHEY and SVGAGI. Here the CDR3 reads CATNRGKYTEAFF. CDR3 in DNA: TGTGCCACCAATCGGGGGAAATACACTGAAGCTTTCTTT.

The chain employs TRBV6-1 and TRBJ2-3; no reliable D call. Trimming removed 0 bases from V and 9 bases from J, with 13 bases in between. The CDR3 covers 14 residues. Germline assignment: CDR1 MNHNS and CDR2 SASEGT. The CDR3: CASSEAETFRTQYF. DNA for the CDR3: TGTGCCAGCAGTGAAGCGGAGACATTTAGAACGCAGTATTTT.

At least ten counts were recorded for this clonotype. This chain connects TRBV9 to TRBJ1-1; unclear D gene. The CDR3 contains 13 residues. Per the germline V gene, CDR1 is SGDLS and CDR2 is YYNGEE. The ends were cut back, 3 bases at V and 5 bases at J, with 11 bases in the middle. The CDR3 spells CASSAGFGTEAFF. Written as DNA, the CDR3 is TGTGCCAGCAGCGCCGGTTTCGGTACTGAAGCTTTCTTT.

Ten or more counts support this clonotype. V usage is TRBV29-1 and J usage is TRBJ1-2, with D tentatively TRBD1 (5 bases). The CDR3 has 15 amino acids. From germline, CDR1 is SQVTM and CDR2 ANQGSEA. Trimming cost V 1 base and J 4 bases, with 16 bases left between them. CDR3 sequence: CSVEVKVGAFYGYTF. CDR3 coding DNA: TGCAGCGTTGAAGTCAAGGTCGGGGCCTTCTATGGCTACACCTTC. The whole variable domain, filled in from reference TRBV29-1 and TRBJ1-2, reads SAVISQKPSRDICQRGTSLTIQCQVDSQVTMMFWYRQQPGQSLTLIATANQGSEATYESGFVIDKFPISRPNLTFSTLTVSNMSPEDSSIYLCSVEVKVGAFYGYTFGSGTRLTVV.

This rearrangement joins TRBV3-1 to TRBJ2-7; no reliable D call. The CDR3 is 14 residues long. Germline values: CDR1 LGHDT, CDR2 YNNKEL (reference sequence). V dropped 1 base and J dropped 1 base, with 8 bases sitting between them. CDR3 DNA sequence: TGTGCCAGCAGCCAAGCGGCTAATTCCTACGAGCAGTACTTC. This translates into CASSQAANSYEQYF.

The V call is TRBV6-1, the J call TRBJ2-3, with D perhaps TRBD2 (5 bases). This CDR3 comprises 15 residues. Per germline, CDR1 MNHNS and CDR2 SASEGT. Trimming removed 4 bases at V and 3 bases at J, with 14 bases between. CDR3 DNA sequence: TGTGCCAGCAGTGGTCTTATAGAGGGTACAGATACGCAGTATTTT. Residues: CASSGLIEGTDTQYF.

In its sample, this clonotype was seen a few times. The chain recombines TRBV7-9 with TRBJ1-1; D remains ambiguous. The CDR3 extends over 16 amino acids. Germline-derived CDR1 and CDR2 are SEHNR and FQNEAQ (reference sequence). V was cut by 3 bases and J by 5 bases, with 19 bases left in between. CDR3 region: CASSFYGGGSETEAFF. The CDR3 nucleotides read TGTGCCAGCAGCTTTTATGGTGGAGGGAGTGAGACTGAAGCTTTCTTT.

The chain couples TRBV6-2 or TRBV6-3 to TRBJ1-2; D remains ambiguous. Germline loops: CDR1 MNHEY, CDR2 SVGEGT. The V end was cut by 8 bases, the J end by 4 bases, with 14 bases between. The length of the CDR3 is 13 residues. The CDR3 DNA follows: TGTGCCAGCCGTACGGACGGATCCTATGGCTACACCTTC. It specifies CASRTDGSYGYTF.

Ten or more counts support this clonotype. This chain joins TRBV28 and TRBJ2-3; D is uncertain. Trimming removed 5 bases from V and 0 bases from J, with 18 bases in between. Germline V gene data show CDR1 as MDHEN and CDR2 as SYDVKM. The CDR3 is 17 amino acids. CDR3 protein: CASSTPMALTSTDTQYF. The DNA of the CDR3 is TGTGCCAGCAGTACCCCCATGGCCCTCACTAGCACAGATACGCAGTATTTT.

This clonotype was seen at least ten times. This rearrangement joins TRBV6-6 to TRBJ1-5; possible D gene TRBD1, 6 bases. Germline V gives CDR1 MNHNY, CDR2 SVGAGI (reference sequence). This CDR3 contains 15 residues. Deletions cut 2 bases from V and 2 bases from J, with 10 bases between. CDR3 coding DNA: TGTGCCAGCAGTTACCCACAGGGAGGCAATCAGCCCCAGCATTTT. Translation: CASSYPQGGNQPQHF.

This clonotype was counted at least ten times. This chain joins TRBV6-1 and TRBJ1-6, with D unclear. Trimming took off 1 base at V and 8 bases at J, with 15 bases between the two ends. The CDR3 runs to 16 residues. Germline V lookup: CDR1 MNHNS, CDR2 SASEGT. The CDR3 spells CASSEEEGSGYSPLHF. CDR3 DNA: TGTGCCAGCAGTGAAGAGGAAGGTTCAGGATATTCACCCCTCCACTTT.